These 27 T cell receptor beta chains originate from one sample sequenced in a study of early T cells in non-severe SARS-CoV-2 infection. TCRdb re-analysed the 5' RACE reads in MiXCR, keeping a single row per CDR3 protein. This repertoire shows roughly 52,000 distinct CDR3 sequences, 6.5% found once; its top ten account for roughly 2.8%. Sample: whole blood, taken at baseline. The receptors were gathered from an adult who was a healthcare worker with PCR-confirmed SARS-CoV-2 infection or an uninfected control (not recorded which).

At least ten counts were recorded for this clonotype. V gene TRBV12-3 or TRBV12-4 combines with J gene TRBJ2-5; D gene ambiguous. Trimming cost V 1 base and J 9 bases, with 18 bases left between them. The CDR3 runs 15 residues. DNA for the CDR3: TGTGCCAGCAGTTTAGTCGGATCCGTTAGTGCAGCCCAGTACTTC. It specifies CASSLVGSVSAAQYF.

The sample holds many counts of this clonotype. V gene TRBV19 combines with J gene TRBJ2-1; D is ambiguous. Germline CDR1 and CDR2: LNHDA and SQIVND (reference sequence). V dropped 5 bases and J dropped 4 bases, with 12 bases sitting between them. This CDR3 is built from 14 residues. This CDR3 is CASSHEDGYNEQFF. CDR3 in DNA: TGTGCCAGTAGTCACGAGGACGGATACAATGAGCAGTTCTTC.

This rearrangement joins TRBV15 to TRBJ1-5; the D is unclear. CDR1 is LNHNV and CDR2 is YYDKDF in the germline V gene (reference sequence). V gave up 4 bases and J gave up 7 bases, with 11 bases separating them. There are 13 residues in the CDR3. CDR3 bases: TGTGCCACCAGCATGGGGAGGTTCCAGCCCCAGCATTTT. Translation: CATSMGRFQPQHF.

This clonotype was observed at least ten times. The chain employs TRBV6-6 and TRBJ1-1, with D possibly TRBD1 on 6 matching bases. This CDR3 has 15 residues. CDR1 is MNHNY, CDR2 SVGAGI, per germline (reference sequence). Trimming pared 0 bases from V and 4 bases from J, leaving 12 bases between. In DNA, the CDR3 is TGTGCCAGCAGTTACTCTCGTCCGGGGGCCACTGAAGCTTTCTTT. Its protein is CASSYSRPGATEAFF.

This clonotype was counted many times. The gene calls are TRBV10-3 and TRBJ1-1; D is possibly TRBD1 (5 bases). Germline V CDR1 and CDR2: ENHRY, SYGVKD. The germline V and J ends were trimmed by 0 bases and 0 bases, with 17 bases remaining between them. This CDR3 contains 18 residues. CDR3 sequence (DNA): TGTGCCATCAGTGAGTCCGTCAGGGACCCTTCAATGAACACTGAAGCTTTCTTT. It yields the protein CAISESVRDPSMNTEAFF.

The J gene is TRBJ2-3, the V gene TRBV20-1; 10 bases are shared with TRBD2. Unmatched junction bases numbered 9, after V lost 2 bases and J lost 7 bases. CDR3 length equals 15 residues. Per the germline V gene, CDR1 is DFQATT and CDR2 is SNEGSKA (reference sequence). CDR3 bases: TGCAGTGCTAGAATGGGTAGCGGGGGGACTTATACGCAGTATTTT. This gives the protein CSARMGSGGTYTQYF.

This clonotype came up many times. The chain uses TRBV7-2 and TRBJ2-2; D unclear. V shed 1 base and J shed 0 bases, with 9 bases lying between them. Germline CDR1 reads SGHTA; CDR2 reads FQGNSA. The CDR3 extends over 16 amino acids. The CDR3 coding sequence is TGTGCCAGCAGCTTAGTTTGGCAAGCGAACACCGGGGAGCTGTTTTTT. Translation gives CASSLVWQANTGELFF. The complete variable domain, with remaining parts taken from reference TRBV7-2 and TRBJ2-2, reads GAGVSQSPSNKVTEKGKDVELRCDPISGHTALYWYRQSLGQGLEFLIYFQGNSAPDKSGLPSDRFSAERTGGSVSTLTIQRTQQEDSAVYLCASSLVWQANTGELFFGEGSRLTVL.

This clonotype was counted many times. The chain is built from TRBV5-5 and TRBJ2-2; perhaps TRBD1 as D (6 bases). The V end lost 1 base, the J end lost 4 bases, and 8 bases lay between the germline ends. Germline CDR1 SGHKS, CDR2 YYEKEE (reference sequence). The CDR3 length is 14 residues. The CDR3 reads CASSLKGGTGELFF. CDR3 DNA sequence: TGTGCCAGCAGCTTGAAAGGGGGCACCGGGGAGCTGTTTTTT.

This clonotype was seen at least ten times. The chain is built from TRBV7-2 and TRBJ2-1, with D possibly TRBD2 on 5 matching bases. Germline-derived CDR1 and CDR2 are SGHTA and FQGNSA. The V end lost 1 base, the J end lost 7 bases, and 17 bases lay between the germline ends. This CDR3 region has 16 residues. The CDR3 sequence is CASSLGSAGMANEQFF. In DNA form, the CDR3 reads TGTGCCAGCAGCTTAGGTTCGGCGGGCATGGCGAATGAGCAGTTCTTC.

This clonotype has only a few counts. The chain has TRBV19 and TRBJ1-5; D ambiguous. Germline V gene data show CDR1 as LNHDA and CDR2 as SQIVND (reference sequence). Between the trimmed V and J ends, which lost 5 bases and 4 bases, there was a span of 12 bases. The CDR3 extends over 14 amino acids. CDR3 residues: CASSAAWDNQPQHF. For the CDR3, the DNA is TGTGCCAGTAGTGCCGCTTGGGATAATCAGCCCCAGCATTTT.

Ten or more counts support this clonotype. V is TRBV19 and J is TRBJ2-7, with a weak D call TRBD1 (6 bases). This CDR3 is 14 amino acids long. V lost 5 bases, J lost 7 bases, and 18 bases lay in between. From germline, CDR1 is LNHDA and CDR2 SQIVND (reference sequence). The CDR3 nucleotides are TGTGCCAGTAGTGCGGACAGCGTTAAGTGGGAGCAGTACTTC. This sequence encodes CASSADSVKWEQYF.

This clonotype was counted ten times or more. V gene TRBV12-5 combines with J gene TRBJ2-1, with 9 bases lining up with TRBD1. J lost 6 bases, V lost 6 bases, and 9 bases had no gene match. The CDR3 consists of 15 residues. The germline CDR1 and CDR2 sequences are LGHNT and FRNRAP. CDR3 sequence reads: CASGRQGGVGNEQFF. CDR3 nucleotide sequence: TGTGCTAGTGGGCGACAGGGGGGAGTAGGCAATGAGCAGTTCTTC.

This clonotype was counted at least ten times. This chain uses TRBV27 with TRBJ1-6; TRBD1 is a possible D gene (6 bases). Germline-derived CDR1 and CDR2 are MNHEY and SMNVEV (reference sequence). Trimming left V 6 bases short and J 7 bases short, with 16 bases between. The CDR3 covers 15 residues. This chain's CDR3 is CASRQLQGRNSPLHF. DNA for the CDR3: TGTGCCAGCAGACAATTACAGGGCCGGAATTCACCCCTCCACTTT.

This clonotype was detected ten times or more. This chain joins TRBV4-2 and TRBJ2-4, with D perhaps being TRBD1 or TRBD2 (5 bases each). CDR3 size: 17 residues. With 4 bases removed from V and 0 bases from J, the gap between germline ends came to 16 bases. Germline V gene sequence: CDR1 LGHNA, CDR2 YNFKEQ. Written as DNA, the CDR3 is TGTGCCAGCAGCCCAGATTTGAGGGGAACAGCCAAAAACATTCAGTACTTC. The encoded protein is CASSPDLRGTAKNIQYF.

The table lists this clonotype with a few counts. The genes are TRBV7-8 and TRBJ1-1; perhaps TRBD1 as D (6 bases). CDR1 SGHVS and CDR2 FQNEAQ come from the germline V gene. The CDR3 length is 16 residues. Trimming pared 5 bases from V and 6 bases from J, leaving 22 bases between. CDR3 nucleotide sequence: TGTGCCAGCAGCCACATCCGGGGGCAGGGAGTCCCTGAAGCTTTCTTT. Residues: CASSHIRGQGVPEAFF.

This clonotype has at least ten counts. The V call is TRBV5-8, the J call TRBJ2-3, with 8 bases that match TRBD1. Unmatched junction bases numbered 16, after V lost 4 bases and J lost 6 bases. The length of the CDR3 is 17 residues. From germline, CDR1 is SGHTS and CDR2 YDEGEE. The CDR3 DNA reads TGTGCCAGCAGCCGTGCCCAGGCAGGGGGCGGTTGGGATACGCAGTATTTT. Its translation: CASSRAQAGGGWDTQYF.

This clonotype came up a few times. The chain recombines TRBV12-3 or TRBV12-4 with TRBJ2-2; 10 bases are shared with TRBD2. V shed 6 bases and J 5 bases; nucleotides not matched to a gene: 6. This CDR3 comprises 15 residues. The CDR3 is CASSRLAGTTGELFF. The CDR3 DNA reads TGTGCCAGCAGCCGACTAGCGGGTACTACCGGGGAGCTGTTTTTT.

This clonotype was counted a single time. The chain has TRBV20-1 and TRBJ1-1; D remains ambiguous. CDR1 and CDR2 from the germline V gene are DFQATT and SNEGSKA (reference sequence). The CDR3 covers 11 residues. V was clipped by 7 bases and J by 1 base, with 7 bases between them. CDR3 region: CSVESNTEAFF. For the CDR3, the DNA is TGCAGTGTGGAGTCGAACACTGAAGCTTTCTTT.

This clonotype was counted between two and nine times. The gene calls are TRBV28 and TRBJ2-3, with TRBD1 matching over 7 bases. The CDR3 consists of 13 residues. Germline V gene data show CDR1 as MDHEN and CDR2 as SYDVKM. V was clipped by 10 bases and J by 3 bases; unmatched bases: 7. This CDR3 reads CANARQGTDTQYF. CDR3 DNA sequence: TGTGCCAACGCTAGACAGGGAACAGATACGCAGTATTTT.

This clonotype was seen ten or more times. The V call is TRBV4-3, the J call TRBJ1-1; D not resolved. CDR3 length equals 15 residues. Germline V gives CDR1 LGHNA, CDR2 YSLEER. V lost 0 bases, J lost 0 bases, and 8 bases lay in between. The DNA of the CDR3 is TGCGCCAGCAGCCAAGAAGGCGGCATGAACACTGAAGCTTTCTTT. Its protein is CASSQEGGMNTEAFF.

This clonotype was recorded at least ten times. The chain uses TRBV6-5 and TRBJ1-2; perhaps TRBD1 as D (5 bases). Trimming cost V 5 bases and J 3 bases, with 7 bases left between them. Germline V gene sequence: CDR1 MNHEY, CDR2 SVGAGI. The length of the CDR3 is 12 residues. CDR3 loop: CASSDSYYGYTF. CDR3 in DNA: TGTGCCAGCAGTGACAGTTACTATGGCTACACCTTC.

The rearrangement uses TRBV12-3 or TRBV12-4 and TRBJ2-2, with TRBD1 matching 8 bases. The CDR3 is 17 amino acids. Trimming cost V 3 bases and J 2 bases; bases outside gene matches: 8. In nucleotides, the CDR3 is TGTGCCAGCAGTTTCGAACAGGGGGAAGGTAACACCGGGGAGCTGTTTTTT. It encodes CASSFEQGEGNTGELFF.

This clonotype has a count of ten or more. The chain recombines TRBV7-2 with TRBJ2-3; 14 bases are a match to TRBD2. The CDR3 totals 19 residues. Trimming at V came to 5 bases and at J to 5 bases, leaving 15 bases not matched to a gene. CDR1 SGHTA and CDR2 FQGNSA come from the germline V gene. The CDR3 region has the DNA TGTGCCAGCAGCCCAGAGACTAGCGGGGGGGCCCGCGAGGGAGATACGCAGTATTTT. Its protein product is CASSPETSGGAREGDTQYF.

This clonotype was detected a few times. The germline gene is not matched at one end of the junction; a read error may be the cause. The chain employs TRBV5-4 and TRBJ1-1; tentative D call: TRBD1 (5 bases). Germline V gene data show CDR1 as SGHNT and CDR2 as YYREEE (reference sequence). The CDR3 runs 14 residues. The CDR3 spells CASTLLGVNTEAFF. The CDR3 bases are TGTGCCAGCACCTTGCTAGGGGTTAACACTGAAGCTTTCTTT.

In this sample, this clonotype turned up many times. The chain carries TRBV18 and TRBJ2-5; 7 bases line up with TRBD1. The CDR3 length is 14 residues. J lost 0 bases, V lost 6 bases, and 4 bases had no gene match. Germline V CDR1 and CDR2: KGHSH, LQKENI. The CDR3 sequence: CASSTDRYQETQYF. The CDR3 DNA follows: TGTGCCAGCTCCACGGACAGGTACCAAGAGACCCAGTACTTC.

This chain joins TRBV12-3 or TRBV12-4 and TRBJ1-6; 7 bases match TRBD1. CDR3 length equals 18 residues. Trimming removed 6 bases from V and 0 bases from J; junction bases left unmatched: 11. CDR3 DNA: TGTGCCAGCAGCCGGACAGGAGATAAGAGCTCCTATAATTCACCCCTCCACTTT. Its translation: CASSRTGDKSSYNSPLHF.

This clonotype was seen many times. The V call is TRBV18, the J call TRBJ1-1, with TRBD1 as a possible D gene (5 bases). With 0 bases removed from V and 0 bases from J, the gap between germline ends came to 17 bases. This CDR3 region has 18 residues. The germline CDR1 and CDR2 sequences are KGHSH and LQKENI. Written as DNA, the CDR3 is TGTGCCAGCTCACCACCGGCCCCCCTTGGGACGCTGAACACTGAAGCTTTCTTT. Translating gives CASSPPAPLGTLNTEAFF.